Shown below are 29 T cell receptor beta chains from a single sample sequenced in a study of shared clonotypes between healthy human individuals. Naive CD8 cells were CD45RO-negative, positively selected for CCR7, excluding terminally differentiated effector memory CD45RA+ cells. Only in-frame clones appear in the TCRdb table, and some are missing; sequencing was by immunoSEQ multiplex PCR. This table has millions of clones, about 95% appearing once. The sample taken for sequencing was naive CD8+ T cells sorted from blood. The origin of the receptors is a man between 18 and 29 years old in good health.

Comments on this clone: In the same sample, other DNA sequences code for this CDR3. The chain has TRBV4-1 and TRBJ1-1, with 7 bases aligning to TRBD1. CDR3 length equals 15 residues. The junction had 4 bases not matched to a gene; V was cut back by 0 bases and J by 3 bases. Germline loops: CDR1 MGHRA, CDR2 YSYEKL. This CDR3 is CASSQDPRGDTEAFF. CDR3 nucleotides: TGCGCCAGCAGCCAAGACCCCAGGGGGGACACTGAAGCTTTCTTT.

V is TRBV25-1 and J is TRBJ2-2; 9 nucleotides agree with TRBD1. V lost 0 bases, J lost 4 bases, and 6 bases stayed unmatched. CDR3 length equals 17 residues. Germline V gene sequence: CDR1 MGHDK, CDR2 SYGVNS. This chain's CDR3 is CASSEYSPGQGTGELFF. CDR3 bases: TGTGCCAGCAGTGAATATTCTCCGGGACAGGGCACCGGGGAGCTGTTTTTT.

V and J are TRBV7-9 and TRBJ2-3; 7 bases fit TRBD2. V shed 8 bases and J 0 bases; nucleotides not matched to a gene: 2. The CDR3 length is 13 residues. Germline V CDR1 and CDR2: SEHNR, FQNEAQ (reference sequence). The CDR3 DNA is TGTGCCAGCTTAGCGGGTAGCACAGATACGCAGTATTTT. The encoded protein is CASLAGSTDTQYF.

This clone was found once. This sequence joins TRBV7-9 and TRBJ2-7; a weak D match, TRBD1 (6 bases). The V end lost 0 bases, the J end lost 7 bases, and 13 bases lay between the germline ends. The CDR3 loop spans 14 amino acids. Germline V gene sequence: CDR1 SEHNR, CDR2 FQNEAQ (reference sequence). The CDR3 loop reads CASSLAQGGWEQYF. CDR3 nucleotides: TGTGCCAGCAGCTTAGCACAGGGCGGCTGGGAGCAGTACTTC.

This chain joins TRBV25-1 and TRBJ1-2; unclear D gene. Trimming took 9 bases from V and 8 from J, leaving 16 bases between them. CDR3 length: 12 amino acids. Germline loops: CDR1 MGHDK, CDR2 SYGVNS. The CDR3 loop is CASSLGSEGYTF. The CDR3, as DNA: TGTGCCAGTAGCCTGGGATCGGAAGGCTACACCTTC.

In this sample, this clone turned up a few times. The chain recombines TRBV19 with TRBJ1-1; TRBD1 aligns across 8 bases. CDR3 length: 15 residues. V was pared by 6 bases and J by 5 bases, with 11 bases of the junction left unmatched. CDR1 LNHDA and CDR2 SQIVND come from the germline V gene (reference sequence). The CDR3 bases are TGTGCCAGTAGAGAGCTTGGACAGGGAAATACTGAAGCTTTCTTT. Translating it yields CASRELGQGNTEAFF.

This rearrangement joins TRBV28 to TRBJ2-2; 10 bases map to TRBD1. Looked up from germline, CDR1 is MDHEN and CDR2 is SYDVKM. The CDR3 covers 17 residues. V lost 5 bases and J lost 4; bases outside the gene matches: 10. CDR3 bases: TGTGCCAGCAGTACCCCCGACAGGGGGCATCGCACCGGGGAGCTGTTTTTT. Translating it yields CASSTPDRGHRTGELFF.

The rearrangement uses TRBV19 and TRBJ1-2, with 7 nucleotides matching TRBD1. The CDR3 length is 14 residues. V lost 5 bases, J lost 4 bases, and 7 bases stayed unmatched. CDR1 is LNHDA, CDR2 SQIVND, per germline (reference sequence). The CDR3 region is CASSPSTGAYGYTF. For the CDR3, the DNA is TGTGCCAGTAGTCCAAGCACAGGGGCCTATGGCTACACCTTC.

V gene TRBV29-1 combines with J gene TRBJ2-7; maybe TRBD2 (5 bases). CDR1 SQVTM and CDR2 ANQGSEA come from the germline V gene. Between the trimmed V and J ends, which lost 6 bases and 0 bases, there was a span of 15 bases. The CDR3 runs to 14 residues. CDR3 protein: CSVHLPGVSYEQYF. CDR3 coding DNA: TGCAGCGTCCACCTCCCCGGGGTCTCCTACGAGCAGTACTTC.

This CDR3 reads CASSLLSAAGYGYTF. CDR3 bases: TGTGCCAGCAGTTTATTGAGCGCCGCCGGCTATGGCTACACCTTC. This chain connects TRBV28 to TRBJ1-2; unclear D gene. V dropped 1 base and J dropped 4 bases, with 13 bases sitting between them. The CDR3 contains 15 residues. CDR1 and CDR2 from the germline V gene are MDHEN and SYDVKM.

As concerns this clone: Within the sample, other DNA sequences also encode this same CDR3. V and J are TRBV5-4 and TRBJ2-5; the D gene is possibly TRBD1 (7 bases). This CDR3 spans 13 amino acids. Germline CDR1 is SGHNT and CDR2 is YYREEE (reference sequence). Trimming took 2 bases from V and 5 from J, leaving 10 bases between them. The chain's CDR3 is CASSFAGGETQYF. As DNA, the CDR3 is TGTGCCAGCAGCTTTGCAGGGGGGGAGACCCAGTACTTC.

This clone occurred once. This chain links TRBV25-1 with TRBJ1-2; TRBD1 matches at 7 bases. From germline, CDR1 is MGHDK and CDR2 SYGVNS. The CDR3 has 15 amino acids. V was clipped by 1 base and J by 4 bases; unmatched bases: 6. For the CDR3, the DNA is TGTGCCAGCAGTGAATGGCAGGGGGGTGGCTATGGCTACACCTTC. Residues: CASSEWQGGGYGYTF.

This chain joins TRBV4-3 and TRBJ1-5, with D maybe TRBD1 (5 bases). Germline CDR1 LGHNA, CDR2 YSLEER. The germline V and J ends were trimmed by 3 bases and 1 base, with 10 bases remaining between them. CDR3 length: 15 amino acids. CDR3 sequence: CASSQSGTSNQPQHF. CDR3 bases: TGCGCCAGCAGCCAGTCCGGGACGAGCAATCAGCCCCAGCATTTT.

The rearrangement joins TRBV27 to TRBJ2-7, with D hard to call. This CDR3 is 13 amino acids long. Germline CDR1 MNHEY, CDR2 SMNVEV (reference sequence). Between the trimmed V and J ends, which lost 4 bases and 4 bases, there was a span of 11 bases. Written as DNA, the CDR3 is TGTGCCAGCAGTTATCAACAGCAATACGAGCAGTACTTC. Its translation is CASSYQQQYEQYF.

This sequence joins TRBV7-9 and TRBJ2-7; 10 nucleotides agree with TRBD1. V lost 0 bases to trimming and J lost 3 bases; unmatched junction nucleotides: 5. The length of the CDR3 is 16 residues. Germline V gene data show CDR1 as SEHNR and CDR2 as FQNEAQ (reference sequence). The CDR3 sequence: CASSLAGDRGFYEQYF. The CDR3 DNA reads TGTGCCAGCAGCTTAGCTGGGGACAGGGGATTCTACGAGCAGTACTTC.

This chain links TRBV4-1 with TRBJ1-5; the D gene is possibly TRBD1 (5 bases). The CDR3 has 15 residues. V gave up 1 base and J gave up 5 bases, with 12 bases separating them. The germline CDR1 and CDR2 sequences are MGHRA and YSYEKL. DNA of the CDR3: TGCGCCAGCAGCCAAGTTGACAGTTGGGATCAGCCCCAGCATTTT. It is translated as CASSQVDSWDQPQHF.

This sequence joins TRBV7-2 and TRBJ2-3; a weak D match, TRBD2 (6 bases). CDR3 size: 16 residues. Trimming shortened V by 4 bases and J by 2 bases, and 16 bases separated the two germline ends. Germline V gene lookup returns CDR1 SGHTA and CDR2 FQGNSA. The CDR3 sequence: CASSSPGGDFTDTQYF. CDR3 DNA: TGTGCCAGCAGCTCCCCAGGAGGGGATTTCACAGATACGCAGTATTTT. Combining the CDR3 with reference TRBV7-2 and TRBJ2-3 gives the whole variable domain GAGVSQSPSNKVTEKGKDVELRCDPISGHTALYWYRQSLGQGLEFLIYFQGNSAPDKSGLPSDRFSAERTGGSVSTLTIQRTQQEDSAVYLCASSSPGGDFTDTQYFGPGTRLTVL.

CDR3 nucleotides: TGTGCCAGCGGGGACAGGGGCCTCATGAACACTGAAGCTTTCTTT. It encodes CASGDRGLMNTEAFF. The V gene is TRBV5-4, the J gene TRBJ1-1; 10 bases map to TRBD1. The CDR3 loop spans 15 amino acids. Germline V gene data show CDR1 as SGHNT and CDR2 as YYREEE (reference sequence). V trimming: 7 bases; J trimming: 0 bases; junction bases outside the gene matches: 6.

The V and J genes are TRBV7-2 and TRBJ2-7; D might be TRBD1 or TRBD2, each matching 5 bases. The germline V and J ends were trimmed by 3 bases and 1 base, with 13 bases remaining between them. Germline CDR1 reads SGHTA; CDR2 reads FQGNSA. CDR3 length equals 15 residues. CDR3 sequence (DNA): TGTGCCAGCAGCTTCCCGGGACGGCTGTCCTACGAGCAGTACTTC. It encodes CASSFPGRLSYEQYF.

The chain is built from TRBV28 and TRBJ2-2; D possibly corresponds to TRBD1 (6 bases). The V and J ends lost 4 bases and 3 bases respectively, with 12 bases between them. This CDR3 has 15 amino acids. Germline loops: CDR1 MDHEN, CDR2 SYDVKM. Written as DNA, the CDR3 is TGTGCCAGCAGTTCACGGACAGAAGACACCGGGGAGCTGTTTTTT. As protein: CASSSRTEDTGELFF.

The V and J genes are TRBV29-1 and TRBJ2-5, with a weak D call TRBD1 (6 bases). Germline CDR1 reads SQVTM; CDR2 reads ANQGSEA. The CDR3 has 15 residues. The ends were cut back, 6 bases at V and 4 bases at J, with 21 bases in the middle. The CDR3 region has the DNA TGCAGCGTAAGGTTACAGGGTCAATTAGGAGAGACCCAGTACTTC. Translated, it gives CSVRLQGQLGETQYF. The entire variable domain, with the rest obtained from reference TRBV29-1 and TRBJ2-5, is as follows: SAVISQKPSRDICQRGTSLTIQCQVDSQVTMMFWYRQQPGQSLTLIATANQGSEATYESGFVIDKFPISRPNLTFSTLTVSNMSPEDSSIYLCSVRLQGQLGETQYFGPGTRLLVL.

Only one count was recorded for this clone. In the same sample, other DNA sequences code for this CDR3. V gene TRBV4-1 combines with J gene TRBJ2-1; D not certain. The CDR3 length is 15 residues. Deletions cut 1 base from V and 0 bases from J, with 7 bases between. CDR1 and CDR2 (germline): MGHRA, YSYEKL. The CDR3 reads CASSQAVSSYNEQFF. CDR3 nucleotide sequence: TGCGCCAGCAGCCAAGCCGTGAGCTCCTACAATGAGCAGTTCTTC.

This clone was seen once. The same CDR3 also results from other DNA sequences found in this sample. The chain is built from TRBV7-9 and TRBJ2-1; D is unclear. CDR1 and CDR2 from the germline V gene are SEHNR and FQNEAQ (reference sequence). The germline V and J ends were trimmed by 5 bases and 7 bases, with 9 bases remaining between them. The CDR3 is made up of 12 amino acids. As DNA, the CDR3 is TGTGCCAGCAGCCCTGACTCGAATGAGCAGTTCTTC. This translates into CASSPDSNEQFF.

The gene calls are TRBV10-2 and TRBJ2-4, with D maybe TRBD1 (6 bases). Trimming shortened V by 4 bases and J by 1 base, and 14 bases separated the two germline ends. The germline gives CDR1 WSHSY, CDR2 SAAADI. This CDR3 spans 16 amino acids. The CDR3, as DNA: TGCGCCAGCAGTGGCGGCAGGGGTTCTGCCAAAAACATTCAGTACTTC. Amino acid sequence: CASSGGRGSAKNIQYF.

This chain uses TRBV9 with TRBJ2-5; 7 nucleotides agree with TRBD1. The CDR3 length is 14 residues. J gave up 2 bases and V 4 bases, and 5 bases lay outside the gene matches. In germline, CDR1 is SGDLS, CDR2 YYNGEE. The CDR3 spells CASSLGGQQETQYF. DNA of the CDR3: TGTGCCAGCAGCCTAGGGGGACAGCAAGAGACCCAGTACTTC.

The V call is TRBV9, the J call TRBJ1-2; 7 bases align to TRBD1. The V gene end was trimmed by 3 bases and the J gene end by 2 bases; junction bases not matched to a gene: 4. The germline gives CDR1 SGDLS, CDR2 YYNGEE. The CDR3 covers 14 residues. CDR3 protein: CASSALTGNYGYTF. The CDR3 DNA sequence: TGTGCCAGCAGCGCCCTGACAGGGAACTATGGCTACACCTTC.

The chain recombines TRBV28 with TRBJ1-5; 7 nucleotides align to TRBD1. The V and J ends lost 2 bases and 2 bases, in that order; junction bases with no gene match: 9. Germline V gene sequence: CDR1 MDHEN, CDR2 SYDVKM. The CDR3 is 17 residues long. This CDR3 reads CASSLPIDREGNQPQHF. CDR3 DNA sequence: TGTGCCAGCAGTTTACCTATCGACAGGGAGGGCAATCAGCCCCAGCATTTT.

Of note for this clone: Other DNA sequences in the same sample also yield this CDR3. This rearrangement joins TRBV27 to TRBJ1-5; possible D gene TRBD1, 5 bases. CDR1 is MNHEY, CDR2 SMNVEV, per germline (reference sequence). V was shortened by 6 bases and J by 0 bases, with 9 bases between the two germline ends. CDR3 length equals 14 residues. The CDR3 spells CASSQGLSNQPQHF. CDR3 nucleotide sequence: TGTGCCAGCAGCCAGGGCCTTAGCAATCAGCCCCAGCATTTT.

V gene TRBV27 combines with J gene TRBJ2-7; 10 bases are shared with TRBD1. Germline V gene data show CDR1 as MNHEY and CDR2 as SMNVEV (reference sequence). The junction had 7 bases not matched to a gene; V was cut back by 5 bases and J by 3 bases. This CDR3 region has 15 residues. CDR3 sequence: CASSVTGGAYYEQYF. CDR3 DNA: TGTGCCAGCAGTGTGACAGGGGGCGCTTACTACGAGCAGTACTTC.